These 9 T cell receptor beta chains were sequenced from one sample in a study of cytomegalovirus exposure and HLA in healthy donors. Assay: immunoSEQ multiplex PCR; the TCRdb copy retains only in-frame clones and omits some. The sample has 190,000 or so clones; roughly 84% are singletons. The sample consisted of PBMCs. The receptors originated from a woman aged 18-29 years in good health and CMV-seropositive.

CDR3 sequence reads: CASSSLDQPQHF. The CDR3 nucleotides are TGTGCCAGCAGTTCACTAGATCAGCCCCAGCATTTT. The V call is TRBV6-5, the J call TRBJ1-5; the D is unclear. Trimming removed 4 bases from V and 5 bases from J, with 6 bases in between. Germline V gene sequence: CDR1 MNHEY, CDR2 SVGAGI. The CDR3 spans 12 residues.

This clone was observed a handful of times. The V call is TRBV4-3, the J call TRBJ1-5, with D perhaps TRBD1 (6 bases). Germline V CDR1 and CDR2: LGHNA, YSLEER. V dropped 4 bases and J dropped 0 bases, with 10 bases sitting between them. The CDR3 is 15 amino acids. The CDR3 DNA is TGCGCCAGCAGCCCCAAGGGGGATAGCAATCAGCCCCAGCATTTT. Residues: CASSPKGDSNQPQHF.

This chain uses TRBV5-1 with TRBJ2-2; maybe TRBD2 (5 bases). The CDR3 is 15 amino acids. From germline, CDR1 is SGHRS and CDR2 YFSETQ. Trimming took 1 base from V and 4 from J, leaving 11 bases between them. The chain's CDR3 is CASSLTGKPTGELFF. The CDR3 nucleotides read TGCGCCAGCAGCTTGACGGGGAAGCCCACCGGGGAGCTGTTTTTT.

The chain carries TRBV29-1 and TRBJ1-1; D is uncertain. Germline V gene sequence: CDR1 SQVTM, CDR2 ANQGSEA. Trimming pared 1 base from V and 2 bases from J, leaving 8 bases between. This CDR3 has 13 residues. The chain's CDR3 is CSVEGRVNTEAFF. The CDR3 DNA sequence: TGCAGCGTTGAAGGACGGGTCAACACTGAAGCTTTCTTT.

This clone was observed a few times. The J gene is TRBJ1-2, the V gene TRBV10-2; the D gene is possibly TRBD1 (6 bases). The V and J ends lost 7 bases and 1 base respectively, with 10 bases between them. The CDR3 has 13 amino acids. From germline, CDR1 is WSHSY and CDR2 SAAADI. The CDR3 here is CASNSDSNYGYTF. The CDR3 DNA is TGCGCCAGCAATTCGGACAGTAACTATGGCTACACCTTC.

V usage is TRBV29-1 and J usage is TRBJ2-5; 10 nucleotides align to TRBD1. This CDR3 region has 15 residues. Germline V gives CDR1 SQVTM, CDR2 ANQGSEA. With V trimmed by 6 bases and J by 3 bases, 10 bases remained unmatched. The CDR3 DNA follows: TGCAGCGTCACCAACGGAGGGACAGGGGAAGAGACCCAGTACTTC. Its translation: CSVTNGGTGEETQYF. Looking up the rest from reference TRBV29-1 and TRBJ2-5 gives the full variable domain: SAVISQKPSRDICQRGTSLTIQCQVDSQVTMMFWYRQQPGQSLTLIATANQGSEATYESGFVIDKFPISRPNLTFSTLTVSNMSPEDSSIYLCSVTNGGTGEETQYFGPGTRLLVL.

The chain couples TRBV2 to TRBJ1-4; TRBD1 is a possible D gene (5 bases). There are 14 residues in the CDR3. V was cut by 4 bases and J by 3 bases, with 9 bases left in between. From germline, CDR1 is SNHLY and CDR2 FYNNEI. The CDR3 is CASSVQGPNEKLFF. In nucleotides, the CDR3 is TGTGCCAGCAGTGTCCAGGGCCCTAATGAAAAACTGTTTTTT. Filled out from reference TRBV2 and TRBJ1-4, the complete variable domain reads EPEVTQTPSHQVTQMGQEVILRCVPISNHLYFYWYRQILGQKVEFLVSFYNNEISEKSEIFDDQFSVERPDGSNFTLKIRSTKLEDSAMYFCASSVQGPNEKLFFGSGTQLSVL.

This clone was found a few times. The chain employs TRBV7-6 and TRBJ1-5, with 7 bases matching TRBD1. This CDR3 spans 14 amino acids. The germline CDR1 and CDR2 sequences are SGHVS and FNYEAQ. V was pared by 1 base and J by 7 bases, with 4 bases of the junction left unmatched. CDR3 nucleotides: TGTGCCAGCAGCTTAGAACAGGGGCTACAGCCCCAGCATTTT. It encodes CASSLEQGLQPQHF.

This clone was counted once. The CDR3 does not end in the conserved phenylalanine or tryptophan, so this is likely a read error. It is unclear where the CDR3 begins or ends on the DNA, so no DNA is shown, and the CDR3 is as TCRdb lists it. The chain uses TRBV11-2 and TRBJ1-1; the DNA was not used to check the table's D call, TRBD1. Germline values: CDR1 SGHAT, CDR2 FQNNGV. The CDR3 spans 11 amino acids, including both terminal residues. The CDR3: CASSLGQVDNL.